A single sample is the source of the 28 T cell receptor beta chains below, sequenced in a study of cytomegalovirus exposure and HLA in healthy donors. PCR was performed using 60 Vbeta and 13 Jbeta primers. The repertoire was sequenced with immunoSEQ multiplex PCR; TCRdb's copy has only in-frame clones and lacks some. The sample yields 130,000 or so clones, roughly three quarters seen once. Material for sequencing was PBMCs. These receptors were obtained from a woman aged 55-70 years in good health and CMV-seronegative.

In DNA, the CDR3 is TGTGCCAGCAGCCAAATATCGCGGGCGAACACCGGGGAGCTGTTTTTT. Translation gives CASSQISRANTGELFF. The chain is built from TRBV9 and TRBJ2-2, with D perhaps matching TRBD2 (5 bases). Trimming stripped 4 bases from V and 0 bases from J, with 13 bases between. The CDR3 extends over 16 amino acids. Germline CDR1 is SGDLS and CDR2 is YYNGEE. Full variable domain (missing parts from reference TRBV9 and TRBJ2-2): DSGVTQTPKHLITATGQRVTLRCSPRSGDLSVYWYQQSLDQGLQFLIQYYNGEERAKGNILERFSAQQFPDLHSELNLSSLELGDSALYFCASSQISRANTGELFFGEGSRLTVL.

This chain connects TRBV9 to TRBJ2-2; 8 nucleotides align to TRBD2. Losses at the gene ends were 4 bases for V and 4 bases for J; bases not matched to a gene: 9. Germline lookup yields CDR1 SGDLS and CDR2 YYNGEE. This CDR3 spans 16 amino acids. The CDR3 here is CASSPLGGGLTGELFF. DNA of the CDR3: TGTGCCAGCAGCCCTCTGGGCGGGGGGCTCACCGGGGAGCTGTTTTTT.

The gene calls are TRBV5-3 and TRBJ1-1; D is perhaps TRBD1 (5 bases). TRBV5-3 is noted as an ORF with a role that remains uncertain. CDR3 length equals 11 residues. This CDR3 reads CAFGGNTEAFF. CDR3 DNA: TGTGCATTCGGGGGGAACACTGAAGCTTTCTTT.

In this sample, this clone turned up a few times. This chain joins TRBV30 and TRBJ1-1, with unresolved D. The CDR3 is 13 residues long. CDR1 GTSNPN and CDR2 SVGIG come from the germline V gene (reference sequence). Trimming cost V 2 bases and J 1 base, with 8 bases left between them. The CDR3 nucleotides are TGTGCCTGGAGTTCCGTCCCGAACACTGAAGCTTTCTTT. Translating it yields CAWSSVPNTEAFF. The variable domain in full, with the rest retrieved from reference TRBV30 and TRBJ1-1, is SQTIHQWPATLVQPVGSPLSLECTVEGTSNPNLYWYRQAAGRGLQLLFYSVGIGQISSEVPQNLSASRPQDRQFILSSKKLLLSDSGFYLCAWSSVPNTEAFFGQGTRLTVV.

The chain has TRBV7-9 and TRBJ2-2; the match to TRBD2 covers 8 bases. CDR1 and CDR2 from the germline V gene are SEHNR and FQNEAQ (reference sequence). The CDR3 totals 17 residues. Trimming cost V 0 bases and J 0 bases; bases outside gene matches: 3. The CDR3 DNA sequence: TGTGCCAGCAGCTTAGCGCTAGCGGGTGCGAACACCGGGGAGCTGTTTTTT. Its translation: CASSLALAGANTGELFF.

This clone was detected once. This chain links TRBV5-1 with TRBJ1-5, with 8 bases that match TRBD1. The germline V gene has CDR1 SGHRS and CDR2 YFSETQ. There are 15 residues in the CDR3. J was trimmed by 5 bases and V by 4 bases; bases with no gene match: 8. The CDR3 protein is CASSAGQGYDQPQHF. The CDR3 coding sequence is TGCGCCAGCAGCGCTGGACAGGGTTATGATCAGCCCCAGCATTTT.

This clone has more than one count but fewer than ten. The chain carries TRBV7-2 and TRBJ2-1; D is undetermined. The CDR3 has 16 residues. V was shortened by 4 bases and J by 0 bases, with 13 bases between the two germline ends. Germline values: CDR1 SGHTA, CDR2 FQGNSA. The CDR3 region has the DNA TGTGCCAGCAGCTCCGAAGGCGGCCTCTCCTACAATGAGCAGTTCTTC. This sequence encodes CASSSEGGLSYNEQFF.

The chain links TRBV5-6 to TRBJ2-1, with a possible D match to TRBD1 (6 bases). The germline V and J ends were trimmed by 3 bases and 5 bases, with 9 bases remaining between them. This CDR3 has 13 amino acids. The V gene's germline CDR1 is SGHDT and CDR2 YYEEEE. CDR3 amino acids: CASSYGQNNEQFF. For the CDR3, the DNA is TGTGCCAGCAGCTACGGACAGAACAATGAGCAGTTCTTC.

The chain is built from TRBV4-2 and TRBJ2-5; 7 bases align to TRBD2. The CDR3 spans 17 residues. From germline, CDR1 is LGHNA and CDR2 YNFKEQ. V was pared by 0 bases and J by 1 base, with 8 bases of the junction left unmatched. The CDR3: CASSQEGASGPQETQYF. The CDR3 DNA is TGTGCCAGCAGCCAAGAAGGGGCTAGCGGACCCCAAGAGACCCAGTACTTC.

The chain is built from TRBV18 and TRBJ1-2; D unclear. The ends were cut back, 2 bases at V and 0 bases at J, with 7 bases in the middle. Germline V gene lookup returns CDR1 KGHSH and CDR2 LQKENI. The CDR3 has 14 amino acids. The CDR3: CASSPATANYGYTF. CDR3 bases: TGTGCCAGCTCACCAGCTACAGCTAACTATGGCTACACCTTC.

The chain joins TRBV30 to TRBJ2-3; the D gene is possibly TRBD1 (6 bases). With 4 bases removed from V and 0 bases from J, the gap between germline ends came to 11 bases. The CDR3 extends over 14 amino acids. The V gene's germline CDR1 is GTSNPN and CDR2 SVGIG (reference sequence). The DNA of the CDR3 is TGTGCCTGGAAGGGGGTACGAAGCACAGATACGCAGTATTTT. This gives the protein CAWKGVRSTDTQYF.

This clone was seen just once. Here the CDR3 DNA reads TGCGCCAGCAGCTTGGGGTCCAGGGGCACTGAAGCTTTCTTT. This translates into CASSLGSRGTEAFF. The rearrangement links TRBV5-1 to TRBJ1-1, with a tentative D call TRBD1 (6 bases). The CDR3 is made up of 14 amino acids. The germline gives CDR1 SGHRS, CDR2 YFSETQ. Trimming shortened V by 0 bases and J by 4 bases, and 10 bases separated the two germline ends.

The chain employs TRBV7-2 and TRBJ2-3; the D gene is possibly TRBD1 (5 bases). The CDR3 sequence is 16 residues long. Between the trimmed V and J ends, which lost 2 bases and 8 bases, there was a span of 20 bases. The germline V gene has CDR1 SGHTA and CDR2 FQGNSA. CDR3 in DNA: TGTGCCAGCAGCTTAAGCTTAGGGGCCACTGCAGGTACGCAGTATTTT. Amino acid sequence: CASSLSLGATAGTQYF.

This rearrangement joins TRBV15 to TRBJ2-7; 7 nucleotides line up with TRBD1. The V gene's germline CDR1 is LNHNV and CDR2 YYDKDF (reference sequence). Germline trimming cut 5 bases from V and 1 base from J; bases unmatched to any gene: 8. This CDR3 comprises 15 residues. The CDR3 DNA is TGTGCCACCAGCCGTGGACAGGATCCATCCTACGAGCAGTACTTC. Its translation is CATSRGQDPSYEQYF.

V gene TRBV14 combines with J gene TRBJ2-2, with D perhaps matching TRBD1 (8 bases). The ends were cut back, 6 bases at V and 5 bases at J, with 16 bases in the middle. The CDR3 sequence is 15 residues long. Per germline, CDR1 SGHDN and CDR2 FVKESK. DNA for the CDR3: TGTGCCAGCAGTCCCACAGGGGGGGCGACCGGGGAGCTGTTTTTT. Its translation is CASSPTGGATGELFF.

V is TRBV7-9 and J is TRBJ1-1, with TRBD1 identical over 7 bases. J gave up 0 bases and V 7 bases, and 14 bases lay outside the gene matches. The V gene's germline CDR1 is SEHNR and CDR2 FQNEAQ (reference sequence). CDR3 length: 17 residues. In DNA, the CDR3 is TGTGCCAGCATCAAAGGCCGTGGGGACAGTGTGAACACTGAAGCTTTCTTT. Its translation: CASIKGRGDSVNTEAFF.

This clone came up a few times. V is TRBV7-9 and J is TRBJ1-1; TRBD1 might be the D (6 bases). The CDR3 has 13 amino acids. V shed 5 bases and J shed 6 bases, with 13 bases lying between them. From germline, CDR1 is SEHNR and CDR2 FQNEAQ (reference sequence). For the CDR3, the DNA is TGTGCCAGCAGCCTTTACAGGGATTCTGAAGCTTTCTTT. It codes for CASSLYRDSEAFF.

This sequence joins TRBV9 and TRBJ2-7; maybe TRBD1 (6 bases). V was shortened by 4 bases and J by 6 bases, with 14 bases between the two germline ends. From germline, CDR1 is SGDLS and CDR2 YYNGEE. The CDR3 runs to 13 residues. This CDR3 is CASSRSGVLEQYF. In nucleotides, the CDR3 is TGTGCCAGCAGCCGATCAGGGGTACTCGAGCAGTACTTC.

The rearrangement links TRBV7-9 to TRBJ2-7, with D perhaps TRBD1 (5 bases). V was cut by 5 bases and J by 3 bases, with 17 bases left in between. Germline-derived CDR1 and CDR2 are SEHNR and FQNEAQ (reference sequence). CDR3 length: 15 residues. The CDR3 loop reads CASSLWQGQIYEQYF. The CDR3 nucleotides read TGTGCCAGCAGCCTGTGGCAGGGCCAAATCTACGAGCAGTACTTC. The full variable domain, with the rest looked up from reference TRBV7-9 and TRBJ2-7, is DTGVSQNPRHKITKRGQNVTFRCDPISEHNRLYWYRQTLGQGPEFLTYFQNEAQLEKSRLLSDRFSAERPKGSFSTLEIQRTEQGDSAMYLCASSLWQGQIYEQYFGPGTRLTVT.

This clone has more than one count but fewer than ten. This chain connects TRBV7-2 to TRBJ2-5, with unresolved D. TRBJ2-7 explains the end of the DNA better; the J call may be wrong. The CDR3 runs to 15 residues. From germline, CDR1 is SGHTA and CDR2 FQGNSA. CDR3 nucleotide sequence: TGTGCCAGCAGCCTGGGCGCGCACCCCTCCTACGAGCAGTACTTC. It yields the protein CASSLGAHPSYEQYF.

This clone was found a few times. The chain links TRBV27 to TRBJ2-5; the match to TRBD1 covers 9 bases. The tail of the sequence fits TRBJ2-7 better, so the J call may be wrong. The CDR3 is 14 amino acids. The germline V gene encodes CDR1 MNHEY and CDR2 SMNVEV (reference sequence). The CDR3 DNA follows: TGTGCCAGCAGTGCTCGACAGGGGGTCCACGAGCAGTACTTC. Translation: CASSARQGVHEQYF.

The sample holds one count of this clone. The V call is TRBV6-1, the J call TRBJ1-2; 8 bases match TRBD1. V shed 0 bases and J 5 bases; nucleotides not matched to a gene: 5. The germline gives CDR1 MNHNS, CDR2 SASEGT. CDR3 length equals 15 residues. CDR3: CASSEAWDRTYGYTF. The CDR3 DNA sequence: TGTGCCAGCAGTGAAGCCTGGGACAGGACTTATGGCTACACCTTC.

The J gene is TRBJ1-3, the V gene TRBV11-2, with D uncertain. Per germline, CDR1 SGHAT and CDR2 FQNNGV. Trimming took 2 bases from V and 3 from J, leaving 8 bases between them. This CDR3 has 14 amino acids. The CDR3 here is CASSLSGRGNTIYF. DNA of the CDR3: TGTGCCAGCAGCTTATCAGGCCGTGGAAACACCATATATTTT.

V usage is TRBV2 and J usage is TRBJ2-2; 8 nucleotides line up with TRBD1. V trimming: 8 bases; J trimming: 4 bases; junction bases outside the gene matches: 6. CDR3 size: 14 residues. Germline CDR1 SNHLY, CDR2 FYNNEI. The CDR3 reads CASAGQASTGELFF. The CDR3 bases are TGTGCCAGCGCGGGACAGGCTTCCACCGGGGAGCTGTTTTTT.

V and J are TRBV11-2 and TRBJ1-3; 7 positions match TRBD1. Germline loops: CDR1 SGHAT, CDR2 FQNNGV. This CDR3 is built from 15 residues. V gave up 5 bases and J gave up 4 bases; unmatched junction bases: 8. CDR3 residues: CASSITGAPGNTIYF. In nucleotides, the CDR3 is TGTGCCAGCAGCATCACAGGGGCTCCGGGAAACACCATATATTTT.

The rearrangement joins TRBV7-6 to TRBJ1-4; weak D call: TRBD1 (5 bases). Germline V gene sequence: CDR1 SGHVS, CDR2 FNYEAQ. The V end was cut by 2 bases, the J end by 5 bases, with 12 bases between. The length of the CDR3 is 15 residues. CDR3 nucleotides: TGTGCCAGCAGCTTACCGACAGACCAAAATGAAAAACTGTTTTTT. This sequence encodes CASSLPTDQNEKLFF.

The rearrangement links TRBV5-1 to TRBJ2-1, with 11 bases identical to TRBD2. Germline values: CDR1 SGHRS, CDR2 YFSETQ. The CDR3 extends over 14 amino acids. V was pared by 0 bases and J by 9 bases, with 2 bases of the junction left unmatched. For the CDR3, the DNA is TGCGCCAGCAGCTTGGTAGCGGGAGGGTTTGAGCAGTTCTTC. It is translated as CASSLVAGGFEQFF.

This clone showed up just a few times. V is TRBV4-1 and J is TRBJ1-5, with TRBD1 matching over 10 bases. CDR1 and CDR2 from the germline V gene are MGHRA and YSYEKL. V trimming: 2 bases; J trimming: 1 base; junction bases outside the gene matches: 11. The CDR3 is 19 residues long. CDR3 protein: CASSQSGQGELGSNQPQHF. The CDR3 DNA reads TGCGCCAGCAGCCAATCCGGACAGGGGGAACTTGGAAGCAATCAGCCCCAGCATTTT.